The 23 T cell receptor beta chains presented below share a single source sample, sequenced in a study of metastatic and nonmetastatic thyroid tumors. TCRdb re-processed the PCR reads through MiXCR. The table includes around 23,000 clones, roughly 27% detected once. Every patient was untreated before thyroid surgery. Sequencing used tumor tissue. The receptors were gathered from a male donor with papillary thyroid cancer or a benign thyroid nodule (not recorded which). Some clones in this sample may be carry-over from other donors' samples.

In its sample, this clone is medium-sized (0.01 to 0.1%). The J gene is TRBJ2-2, the V gene TRBV19; D might be TRBD2 (7 bases). V was trimmed by 10 bases and J by 2 bases, leaving 17 bases between them. Germline loops: CDR1 LNHDA, CDR2 SQIVND (reference sequence). The CDR3 is made up of 15 amino acids. Written as DNA, the CDR3 is TGTGCCACCTTGGGGGGGACACAAAACACCGGGGAGCTGTTTTTT. This codes for CATLGGTQNTGELFF.

V is TRBV6-1 and J is TRBJ1-4, with D perhaps matching TRBD1 (6 bases). In germline, CDR1 is MNHNS, CDR2 SASEGT. This CDR3 has 15 residues. V lost 6 bases and J 1 base, leaving 12 bases between the germline ends. CDR3 in amino acids: CASSVQGVTNEKLFF. The CDR3 DNA sequence: TGTGCCAGCAGCGTACAGGGTGTAACTAATGAAAAACTGTTTTTT.

The V and J genes are TRBV2 and TRBJ2-3; 7 bases are shared with TRBD1. The CDR3 has 16 residues. V gave up 1 base and J gave up 6 bases; unmatched junction bases: 10. CDR1 is SNHLY and CDR2 is FYNNEI in the germline V gene. In DNA form, the CDR3 reads TGTGCCAGCAGTGAAGATGGGACAGCTAACAGCGATACGCAGTATTTT. Translating it yields CASSEDGTANSDTQYF.

This clone was observed a handful of times. The chain is built from TRBV19 and TRBJ2-5, with a weak D call TRBD2 (5 bases). CDR1 is LNHDA, CDR2 SQIVND, per germline (reference sequence). The CDR3 has 12 amino acids. V was cut by 9 bases and J by 4 bases, with 12 bases left in between. The CDR3 nucleotides are TGTGCCAGCCGGCAGAGCGGAGAGACCCAGTACTTC. It encodes CASRQSGETQYF. The entire variable domain, with the rest obtained from reference TRBV19 and TRBJ2-5, is as follows: DGGITQSPKYLFRKEGQNVTLSCEQNLNHDAMYWYRQDPGQGLRLIYYSQIVNDFQKGDIAEGYSVSREKKESFPLTVTSAQKNPTAFYLCASRQSGETQYFGPGTRLLVL.

The CDR3: CASHAAGPGTDTQYF. The CDR3 DNA follows: TGTGCCAGCCACGCAGCGGGCCCGGGCACAGATACGCAGTATTTT. The genes are TRBV28 and TRBJ2-3; D perhaps matches TRBD2 (6 bases). Germline V CDR1 and CDR2: MDHEN, SYDVKM. The CDR3 runs 15 residues. V lost 8 bases to trimming and J lost 1 base, with 16 bases between them. Using reference TRBV28 and TRBJ2-3 for the parts outside the CDR3, the full variable domain is DVKVTQSSRYLVKRTGEKVFLECVQDMDHENMFWYRQDPGLGLRLIYFSYDVKMKEKGDIPEGYSVSREKKERFSLILESASTNQTSMYLCASHAAGPGTDTQYFGPGTRLTVL.

The rearrangement uses TRBV20-1 and TRBJ2-3, with 9 bases that match TRBD1. The V gene end was trimmed by 6 bases and the J gene end by 3 bases; junction bases not matched to a gene: 7. Germline V lookup: CDR1 DFQATT, CDR2 SNEGSKA (reference sequence). The CDR3 has 14 amino acids. The DNA of the CDR3 is TGCAGTGCCTACCCGGGACAGGGTACAGATACGCAGTATTTT. Amino acids: CSAYPGQGTDTQYF.

A remark on this clone: A much larger clone is a single base away; this may be a read error. The chain employs TRBV6-1 and TRBJ1-1; D not resolved. From germline, CDR1 is MNHNS and CDR2 SASEGT. The CDR3 covers 13 residues. DNA for the CDR3: TGTGCCAGCAGTGAATCGGAGGAAATTGAAGTTTTCTTT. It translates to CASSESEEIEVFF.

About this clone: One end of the junction fails to match germline, which may point to a read error. The J gene is TRBJ1-3, the V gene TRBV6-1; D is undetermined. Germline V lookup: CDR1 MNHNS, CDR2 SASEGT. The CDR3 covers 16 residues. The CDR3 sequence: CASIEVVSSSGNTIYF. The CDR3 bases are TGTGCCAGCATTGAAGTAGTGTCCTCTTCTGGAAACACCATATATTTT.

This clone was seen just once. Mismatch with germline at one junction end may stem from a read error. The rearrangement joins TRBV7-7 to TRBJ2-2; D not certain. CDR3 size: 13 residues. Germline CDR1 reads SSHAT; CDR2 reads FNYEAQ (reference sequence). The CDR3 sequence is CASSSQIAGELFF. DNA for the CDR3: TGTGCTAGCAGCTCCCAGATTGCCGGTGAGCTGTTTTTT.

The chain links TRBV11-1 to TRBJ1-2; unclear D gene. Trimming took off 4 bases at V and 4 bases at J, with 13 bases between the two ends. Germline CDR1 is SGHAT and CDR2 is FQDESV (reference sequence). The CDR3 sequence is 14 residues long. CDR3 nucleotides: TGTGCCAGCAGCTATCCTCCAACCTTCTATGGCTACACCTTC. Encoded protein: CASSYPPTFYGYTF. Looking up the rest from reference TRBV11-1 and TRBJ1-2 gives the full variable domain: EAEVAQSPRYKITEKSQAVAFWCDPISGHATLYWYRQILGQGPELLVQFQDESVVDDSQLPKDRFSAERLKGVDSTLKIQPAELGDSAMYLCASSYPPTFYGYTFGSGTRLTVV.

This clone ranks as medium-sized (0.01 to 0.1%). In nucleotides, the CDR3 is TGTGCCAGCTCACCTTCGTCGACAGGGAACTACGAGCAGTACTTC. Translating gives CASSPSSTGNYEQYF. The chain combines TRBV18 with TRBJ2-7, with 7 bases aligning to TRBD1. This CDR3 contains 15 residues. After removal of 3 bases from V and 3 bases from J, the junction contained 8 bases not matched to a gene. Germline assignment: CDR1 KGHSH and CDR2 LQKENI.

The chain uses TRBV6-1 and TRBJ1-2, with D possibly matching TRBD1 (6 bases). Germline CDR1 MNHNS, CDR2 SASEGT. CDR3 length: 15 amino acids. Between the trimmed V and J ends, which lost 2 bases and 3 bases, there was a span of 13 bases. In DNA, the CDR3 is TGTGCCAGCAGTGAACAGGGGCGAGGGGACTATGGCTACACCTTC. Its translation is CASSEQGRGDYGYTF.

The rearrangement uses TRBV11-2 and TRBJ2-7; the D call may be TRBD1 or TRBD2 (5 bases each). The CDR3 spans 13 residues. Per the germline V gene, CDR1 is SGHAT and CDR2 is FQNNGV. V lost 6 bases, J lost 3 bases, and 12 bases lay in between. The CDR3 reads CASRFGDDYEQYF. Here the CDR3 DNA reads TGTGCCAGCAGGTTCGGGGACGACTACGAGCAGTACTTC. The variable domain in full, completed from reference TRBV11-2 and TRBJ2-7, reads EAGVAQSPRYKIIEKRQSVAFWCNPISGHATLYWYQQILGQGPKLLIQFQNNGVVDDSQLPKDRFSAERLKGVDSTLKIQPAKLEDSAVYLCASRFGDDYEQYFGPGTRLTVT.

Regarding this clone: A junction boundary mismatches the germline segment, possibly from a read error. The CDR3 sequence is CIASRTSHYEQYF. CDR3 bases: TGCATTGCTAGTCGGACTAGTCACTACGAGCAGTACTTC. The chain combines TRBV20-1 with TRBJ2-7, with 7 positions matching TRBD2. The CDR3 spans 13 residues. Germline V gene data show CDR1 as DFQATT and CDR2 as SNEGSKA (reference sequence).

Ten or more counts support this clone. The gene calls are TRBV2 and TRBJ1-4; D may be TRBD1 (6 bases). The length of the CDR3 is 14 residues. Germline V gene data show CDR1 as SNHLY and CDR2 as FYNNEI. V was pared by 8 bases and J by 2 bases, with 12 bases between. CDR3 sequence (DNA): TGTGCCAGCCAAAGAACAGGGACTAATGAAAAACTGTTTTTT. It specifies CASQRTGTNEKLFF.

In this sample, this clone turned up a few times. The V call is TRBV25-1, the J call TRBJ1-1; D not certain. CDR1 is MGHDK, CDR2 SYGVNS, per germline. The V and J ends lost 0 bases and 6 bases respectively, with 11 bases between them. The CDR3 runs 14 residues. CDR3 DNA sequence: TGTGCCAGCAGTGAATATCGGGAAGGCGCTGAAGCTTTCTTT. Protein: CASSEYREGAEAFF.

This clone is labeled medium-sized. CDR3 loop: CASSTLGQGPYNEQFF. CDR3 bases: TGTGCCAGCAGCACCCTAGGGCAGGGGCCCTACAATGAGCAGTTCTTC. This sequence joins TRBV6-1 and TRBJ2-1; D is possibly TRBD1 (6 bases). The CDR3 is 16 amino acids. Per germline, CDR1 MNHNS and CDR2 SASEGT. V was shortened by 6 bases and J by 2 bases, with 17 bases between the two germline ends.

Regarding this clone: A read error may produce the germline difference seen at one junction end. This chain joins TRBV7-8 and TRBJ1-2; D is undetermined. The CDR3 runs to 14 residues. The germline V gene has CDR1 SGHVS and CDR2 FQNEAQ. The CDR3 DNA sequence: TGTGCCGGCAGCTTAGAAGGTTGGCTGTTTGGCTACACCTTC. This translates into CAGSLEGWLFGYTF.

This clone was seen at least ten times. V and J are TRBV10-2 and TRBJ1-1; no clear D gene. CDR3 length: 13 residues. The V gene's germline CDR1 is WSHSY and CDR2 SAAADI. V was trimmed by 8 bases and J by 4 bases, leaving 14 bases between them. The CDR3, as DNA: TGCGCCAGCCAGGATCGGAGTGCCACTGAAGCTTTCTTT. It specifies CASQDRSATEAFF.

The chain links TRBV9 to TRBJ1-3; D ambiguous. V lost 0 bases to trimming and J lost 2 bases, with 9 bases between them. Germline V gene lookup returns CDR1 SGDLS and CDR2 YYNGEE. This CDR3 contains 15 residues. CDR3 nucleotide sequence: TGTGCCAGCAGCGTAGGGCAAGAGGCTGGAAACACCATATATTTT. Protein product: CASSVGQEAGNTIYF.

The chain uses TRBV12-3 or TRBV12-4 and TRBJ2-1; D may be TRBD2 (5 bases). The CDR3 runs 16 residues. The V end was cut by 3 bases, the J end by 3 bases, with 15 bases between. This CDR3 reads CASSFGRTGFYNEQFF. Here the CDR3 DNA reads TGTGCCAGCAGTTTCGGCCGGACTGGGTTCTACAATGAGCAGTTCTTC.

V usage is TRBV30 and J usage is TRBJ2-2; D is uncertain. V was pared by 2 bases and J by 8 bases, with 12 bases between. The CDR3 sequence is 13 residues long. Germline assignment: CDR1 GTSNPN and CDR2 SVGIG (reference sequence). The CDR3 region has the DNA TGTGCCTGGAGTATCGTCCCGGCGGGGGAGCTGTTTTTT. It is translated as CAWSIVPAGELFF.

Ten or more counts support this clone. The chain joins TRBV2 to TRBJ2-5; 8 nucleotides match TRBD2. This CDR3 has 15 amino acids. Germline V lookup: CDR1 SNHLY, CDR2 FYNNEI. J lost 4 bases, V lost 2 bases, and 6 bases had no gene match. CDR3 loop: CASSELAGRAETQYF. CDR3 DNA: TGTGCCAGCAGTGAACTAGCGGGTCGGGCAGAGACCCAGTACTTC.